Each of the 6 T cell receptor beta chains below was sequenced from the same sample in a study of blood T cell repertoires in COVID-19. Repertoires were generated with immunoSEQ multiplex PCR, while TCRdb's copy carries only in-frame clones and drops some. The repertoire holds approximately 360,000 clones, with 80% to 90% as singletons. Sequencing was performed on peripheral blood. The source is a man aged 40-55 years with acute or convalescent COVID-19.

The CDR3 region has the DNA TGTGCCAGCAGCTCACGGACAGGGCGCGAGCAGTACTTC. As protein: CASSSRTGREQYF. V usage is TRBV7-3 and J usage is TRBJ2-7; 8 positions match TRBD1. CDR1 SGHTA and CDR2 FQGTGA come from the germline V gene. This CDR3 is built from 13 residues. The V segment lost 4 bases and the J segment 6 bases; nucleotides outside the gene matches: 5.

J is TRBJ2-3 and V is TRBV6-5; no reliable D call. CDR1 is MNHEY, CDR2 SVGAGI, per germline. This CDR3 spans 14 amino acids. V lost 6 bases to trimming and J lost 6 bases, with 16 bases between them. The CDR3 sequence: CASSRNSVSDTQYF. The DNA of the CDR3 is TGTGCCAGCAGCCGAAATTCAGTCTCCGATACGCAGTATTTT.

This clone was counted a few times. The chain combines TRBV27 with TRBJ1-5, with 7 nucleotides matching TRBD1. V lost 2 bases to trimming and J lost 6 bases; unmatched junction nucleotides: 13. The CDR3 spans 17 residues. CDR1 and CDR2 (germline): MNHEY, SMNVEV (reference sequence). Here the CDR3 reads CASSLALTGRSGQPQHF. CDR3 sequence (DNA): TGTGCCAGCAGTTTAGCCTTGACAGGGCGGAGCGGTCAGCCCCAGCATTTT.

In this sample, this clone turned up once. The CDR3 DNA follows: TGTGCCAGTAGCGGTGGACGGCCGGGAATCACCGGGGAGCTGTTTTTT. Its protein is CASSGGRPGITGELFF. This chain links TRBV19 with TRBJ2-2; D is possibly TRBD2 (5 bases). Germline CDR1 LNHDA, CDR2 SQIVND (reference sequence). V dropped 6 bases and J dropped 4 bases, with 18 bases sitting between them. This CDR3 spans 16 amino acids.

This clone is a singleton in its sample. In DNA form, the CDR3 reads TGTGCCAGCAGCCCGTTAGCGGGGGGGGCAGATACGCAGTATTTT. Encoded protein: CASSPLAGGADTQYF. The chain is built from TRBV11-2 and TRBJ2-3; TRBD2 aligns across 11 bases. V dropped 5 bases and J dropped 4; count of bases not matched to a gene: 5. Germline assignment: CDR1 SGHAT and CDR2 FQNNGV. CDR3 length equals 15 residues.

The chain carries TRBV7-8 and TRBJ2-1, with 7 bases aligning to TRBD1. V trimming: 1 base; J trimming: 0 bases; junction bases outside the gene matches: 3. This CDR3 region has 16 residues. Looked up from germline, CDR1 is SGHVS and CDR2 is FQNEAQ. The CDR3 loop reads CASSLGYRGSYNEQFF. Written as DNA, the CDR3 is TGTGCCAGCAGCTTAGGCTACAGGGGCTCCTACAATGAGCAGTTCTTC.